The 9 T cell receptor beta chains below were found in one sample sequenced in a study of shared clonotypes between healthy human individuals. The table came from immunoSEQ multiplex PCR; TCRdb's copy has only in-frame clones and leaves some out. Among around 2.5 million clones, roughly 93% were seen once, and the ten largest hold 0.36%. Specimen: naive CD4+ T cells from PBMCs. The subset: CD45RA+ positively selected. Receptors were obtained from a young man in good health. Some clones in this sample may be carry-over from other donors' samples.

This chain connects TRBV7-6 to TRBJ2-7, with D hard to call. Trimming pared 5 bases from V and 2 bases from J, leaving 7 bases between. The CDR3 contains 12 residues. In germline, CDR1 is SGHVS, CDR2 FNYEAQ. The CDR3 DNA reads TGTGCCAGCAGCCTCAACCCCTACGAGCAGTACTTC. Its translation: CASSLNPYEQYF.

The chain has TRBV27 and TRBJ2-1; TRBD1 agrees at 9 bases. The CDR3 totals 15 residues. In germline, CDR1 is MNHEY, CDR2 SMNVEV (reference sequence). V was clipped by 3 bases and J by 8 bases; unmatched bases: 8. The CDR3 sequence: CASSLRTGVSDEQFF. The CDR3, as DNA: TGTGCCAGCAGTTTGCGGACAGGGGTTAGTGATGAGCAGTTCTTC.

The rearrangement uses TRBV7-3 and TRBJ2-1; 7 bases line up with TRBD1. Germline loops: CDR1 SGHTA, CDR2 FQGTGA. CDR3 length: 14 residues. With V trimmed by 2 bases and J by 10 bases, 8 bases remained unmatched. CDR3 DNA: TGTGCCAGCAGCTTAGGGACAGCAGGGAGCGAGCAGTTCTTC. As protein: CASSLGTAGSEQFF. The whole variable domain, remainder taken from reference TRBV7-3 and TRBJ2-1, is GAGVSQTPSNKVTEKGKYVELRCDPISGHTALYWYRQSLGQGPEFLIYFQGTGAADDSGLPNDRFFAVRPEGSVSTLKIQRTERGDSAVYLCASSLGTAGSEQFFGPGTRLTVL.

The rearrangement links TRBV2 to TRBJ2-3; no firm D call. Germline V lookup: CDR1 SNHLY, CDR2 FYNNEI. CDR3 length equals 11 residues. Trimming cost V 7 bases and J 8 bases, with 10 bases left between them. CDR3 amino acids: CASTPTGTQYF. CDR3 coding DNA: TGTGCCAGCACTCCCACGGGTACGCAGTATTTT.

This chain uses TRBV29-1 with TRBJ2-3, with D perhaps TRBD2 (6 bases). The CDR3 covers 14 residues. The ends were cut back, 3 bases at V and 3 bases at J, with 13 bases in the middle. The germline V gene encodes CDR1 SQVTM and CDR2 ANQGSEA. The CDR3 region is CSVESEGRTDTQYF. The CDR3 DNA sequence: TGCAGCGTTGAGTCGGAGGGCCGAACAGATACGCAGTATTTT.

The chain is built from TRBV15 and TRBJ2-1; D is possibly TRBD1 or TRBD2 (7 bases each). Per germline, CDR1 LNHNV and CDR2 YYDKDF (reference sequence). CDR3 length equals 15 residues. Trimming stripped 5 bases from V and 2 bases from J, with 13 bases between. The CDR3 is CATSWEGQTYNEQFF. The DNA for the CDR3 is TGTGCCACCAGCTGGGAGGGACAGACCTACAATGAGCAGTTCTTC.

V gene TRBV6-1 combines with J gene TRBJ1-4, with 7 nucleotides matching TRBD1. The junction had 8 bases not matched to a gene; V was cut back by 3 bases and J by 7 bases. Germline assignment: CDR1 MNHNS and CDR2 SASEGT. The length of the CDR3 is 15 residues. This chain's CDR3 is CASSDPVTGTEKLFF. The CDR3 DNA sequence: TGTGCCAGCAGTGACCCGGTGACAGGGACTGAAAAACTGTTTTTT.

The CDR3 nucleotides read TGTGCCAGCAGCTTAGGGGCTACCTCTGGAAACACCATATATTTT. This gives the protein CASSLGATSGNTIYF. The J gene is TRBJ1-3, the V gene TRBV7-9; D unclear. Trimming removed 1 base from V and 0 bases from J, with 7 bases in between. Looked up from germline, CDR1 is SEHNR and CDR2 is FQNEAQ (reference sequence). The CDR3 covers 15 residues.

The CDR3 region has the DNA TGCGCCAGCAGCGGGGGAAGTGGCTACAATGAGCAGTTCTTC. This codes for CASSGGSGYNEQFF. The rearrangement uses TRBV5-1 and TRBJ2-1, with D perhaps assigned TRBD1 or TRBD2 (5 bases each). This CDR3 region has 14 residues. From germline, CDR1 is SGHRS and CDR2 YFSETQ. V was cut by 4 bases and J by 3 bases, with 11 bases left in between.